One sample yielded the 21 T cell receptor beta chains listed below, sequenced in a study of shared clonotypes between healthy human individuals. Method: immunoSEQ multiplex PCR; TCRdb's copy keeps in-frame clones and lacks some. This sample has about 730,000 clones, with approximately 77% found just once. The sequenced sample consisted of memory CD4+ T cells sorted from blood. As to subset: CD45RA-negative fraction. The receptor source for this set is a woman in her 30s in good health.

This clone occurred a few times. CDR3 DNA: TGTGCCAGCAGCTTAGTGGATCGGGGCTATGGCTACACCTTC. The encoded protein is CASSLVDRGYGYTF. The chain couples TRBV11-2 to TRBJ1-2; no firm D call. CDR3 size: 14 residues. CDR1 and CDR2 (germline): SGHAT, FQNNGV. The V and J ends lost 1 base and 4 bases respectively, with 10 bases between them.

The rearrangement links TRBV6-5 to TRBJ1-1; TRBD1 matches at 7 bases. Per the germline V gene, CDR1 is MNHEY and CDR2 is SVGAGI. V lost 2 bases, J lost 5 bases, and 5 bases stayed unmatched. This CDR3 is 14 amino acids long. The CDR3 region has the DNA TGTGCCAGCAGTTACAAGGGGGCTATTACTGAAGCTTTCTTT. It codes for CASSYKGAITEAFF.

J is TRBJ1-2 and V is TRBV5-8; D unresolved. Germline loops: CDR1 SGHTS, CDR2 YDEGEE. The CDR3 is made up of 12 amino acids. The V end lost 1 base, the J end lost 6 bases, and 7 bases lay between the germline ends. As DNA, the CDR3 is TGTGCCAGCAGCTTGAAAGGGAATGGCTACACCTTC. This gives the protein CASSLKGNGYTF.

V gene TRBV28 combines with J gene TRBJ1-2, with a tentative D call TRBD1 (6 bases). V was clipped by 10 bases and J by 2 bases, with 17 bases between them. CDR1 and CDR2 (germline): MDHEN, SYDVKM. The CDR3 extends over 14 amino acids. The CDR3 sequence: CATETGGGNYGYTF. DNA for the CDR3: TGTGCCACCGAGACAGGTGGAGGGAACTATGGCTACACCTTC.

This chain links TRBV28 with TRBJ2-1; TRBD2 matches 15 bases. The CDR3 is made up of 16 amino acids. The V and J ends lost 5 bases and 10 bases, in that order; junction bases with no gene match: 9. Germline loops: CDR1 MDHEN, CDR2 SYDVKM. In DNA form, the CDR3 reads TGTGCCAGCAGTACCTTCGGGACTAGCGGGAGGTACGAGCAGTTCTTC. This sequence encodes CASSTFGTSGRYEQFF.

This rearrangement joins TRBV6-1 to TRBJ1-5, with D uncertain. The CDR3 spans 15 residues. Deletions cut 2 bases from V and 1 base from J, with 9 bases between. Germline CDR1 MNHNS, CDR2 SASEGT. The CDR3 DNA reads TGTGCCAGCAGTGAAAGGTCACAGAGCAATCAGCCCCAGCATTTT. Encoded protein: CASSERSQSNQPQHF.

The rearrangement uses TRBV7-6 and TRBJ2-1; D not certain. The V end lost 2 bases, the J end lost 1 base, and 6 bases lay between the germline ends. The CDR3 extends over 14 amino acids. Per the germline V gene, CDR1 is SGHVS and CDR2 is FNYEAQ. CDR3 loop: CASSLQESYNEQFF. CDR3 nucleotide sequence: TGTGCCAGCAGCTTACAGGAGTCCTACAATGAGCAGTTCTTC.

The chain employs TRBV28 and TRBJ1-1; TRBD1 might be the D (6 bases). There are 18 residues in the CDR3. V dropped 2 bases and J dropped 1 base, with 20 bases sitting between them. The germline V gene encodes CDR1 MDHEN and CDR2 SYDVKM. This chain's CDR3 is CASSLRRQVGRENTEAFF. Written as DNA, the CDR3 is TGTGCCAGCAGTTTACGCCGACAGGTTGGTCGAGAGAACACTGAAGCTTTCTTT.

V usage is TRBV25-1 and J usage is TRBJ2-5, with a possible D match to TRBD1 (6 bases). The V gene's germline CDR1 is MGHDK and CDR2 SYGVNS. The CDR3 loop spans 15 amino acids. V shed 6 bases and J shed 2 bases, with 16 bases lying between them. CDR3 sequence reads: CASSAVGQIQETQYF. CDR3 coding DNA: TGTGCCAGCAGCGCCGTCGGACAGATACAAGAGACCCAGTACTTC.

This chain joins TRBV5-1 and TRBJ2-7; D may correspond to TRBD1 or TRBD2 (5 bases each). Per the germline V gene, CDR1 is SGHRS and CDR2 is YFSETQ. Trimming removed 7 bases at V and 3 bases at J, with 17 bases between. The CDR3 extends over 14 amino acids. The CDR3 sequence is CASRPGDHNYEQYF. Here the CDR3 DNA reads TGCGCCAGCCGCCCCGGGGACCACAACTACGAGCAGTACTTC.

The chain uses TRBV2 and TRBJ2-7, with 9 bases fitting TRBD1. This CDR3 spans 16 amino acids. CDR1 SNHLY and CDR2 FYNNEI come from the germline V gene. V lost 6 bases, J lost 2 bases, and 11 bases stayed unmatched. CDR3 coding DNA: TGTGCCAGCAGGGGGGGACAGGGCAAAGTCACCTACGAGCAGTACTTC. Its protein product is CASRGGQGKVTYEQYF.

This chain uses TRBV19 with TRBJ1-2, with D possibly being TRBD1 (5 bases). Germline CDR1 reads LNHDA; CDR2 reads SQIVND (reference sequence). The CDR3 loop spans 14 amino acids. V lost 1 base and J 4 bases, leaving 10 bases between the germline ends. The chain's CDR3 is CASSIGTQGYGYTF. DNA for the CDR3: TGTGCCAGTAGTATAGGAACCCAGGGCTATGGCTACACCTTC.

The chain has TRBV5-1 and TRBJ1-1; TRBD1 might be the D (5 bases). CDR3 length equals 19 residues. V was cut by 3 bases and J by 3 bases, with 27 bases left in between. Germline values: CDR1 SGHRS, CDR2 YFSETQ. The CDR3 sequence: CASSSRLGQAGVQDTEAFF. Here the CDR3 DNA reads TGCGCCAGCAGCTCCCGCTTGGGGCAGGCCGGTGTACAGGACACTGAAGCTTTCTTT.

This clone was counted once. V usage is TRBV5-1 and J usage is TRBJ2-7; D possibly matches TRBD1 or TRBD2 (5 bases each). Per germline, CDR1 SGHRS and CDR2 YFSETQ. This CDR3 is built from 13 residues. The V end was cut by 4 bases, the J end by 6 bases, with 14 bases between. CDR3 sequence: CASSPGPGFEQYF. The CDR3 coding sequence is TGCGCCAGCAGCCCGGGACCGGGGTTCGAGCAGTACTTC.

The chain carries TRBV7-2 and TRBJ1-5, with TRBD1 matching 10 bases. This CDR3 has 15 residues. The junction had 3 bases not matched to a gene; V was cut back by 1 base and J by 6 bases. Germline V gene sequence: CDR1 SGHTA, CDR2 FQGNSA. The DNA of the CDR3 is TGTGCCAGCAGCTTAGTGAGGACAGGGGGTCAGCCCCAGCATTTT. Protein: CASSLVRTGGQPQHF.

V is TRBV18 and J is TRBJ2-7; 11 bases agree with TRBD2. Germline V gene lookup returns CDR1 KGHSH and CDR2 LQKENI. J was trimmed by 0 bases and V by 5 bases; bases with no gene match: 3. The CDR3 has 15 amino acids. The chain's CDR3 is CASSKLAGVSYEQYF. In DNA form, the CDR3 reads TGTGCCAGCTCAAAACTAGCGGGAGTCTCCTACGAGCAGTACTTC.

The V and J genes are TRBV29-1 and TRBJ1-4, with D hard to call. The CDR3 is made up of 13 amino acids. V was clipped by 4 bases and J by 3 bases, with 9 bases between them. CDR1 and CDR2 (germline): SQVTM, ANQGSEA. This CDR3 reads CSVASEANEKLFF. In DNA form, the CDR3 reads TGCAGCGTTGCGTCGGAGGCTAATGAAAAACTGTTTTTT.

This rearrangement joins TRBV19 to TRBJ1-4; no firm D call. CDR1 is LNHDA and CDR2 is SQIVND in the germline V gene (reference sequence). The CDR3 consists of 15 residues. Trimming removed 5 bases at V and 2 bases at J, with 12 bases between. The CDR3, as DNA: TGTGCCAGTAGTTACCTTCGGAGGACTAATGAAAAACTGTTTTTT. This sequence encodes CASSYLRRTNEKLFF.

The chain couples TRBV18 to TRBJ1-2, with D maybe TRBD1 (5 bases). Trimming took off 0 bases at V and 6 bases at J, with 11 bases between the two ends. The CDR3 sequence is 14 residues long. Germline assignment: CDR1 KGHSH and CDR2 LQKENI. CDR3 protein: CASSPPPRVNGYTF. CDR3 nucleotides: TGTGCCAGCTCACCACCCCCCAGGGTGAATGGCTACACCTTC.

This sequence joins TRBV2 and TRBJ2-1; D is undetermined. From germline, CDR1 is SNHLY and CDR2 FYNNEI. This CDR3 region has 14 residues. Trimming stripped 4 bases from V and 0 bases from J, with 7 bases between. CDR3 sequence reads: CASSVRFSYNEQFF. CDR3 nucleotides: TGTGCCAGCAGTGTGAGGTTCTCCTACAATGAGCAGTTCTTC. The whole variable domain, filled in from reference TRBV2 and TRBJ2-1, reads EPEVTQTPSHQVTQMGQEVILRCVPISNHLYFYWYRQILGQKVEFLVSFYNNEISEKSEIFDDQFSVERPDGSNFTLKIRSTKLEDSAMYFCASSVRFSYNEQFFGPGTRLTVL.

This chain joins TRBV28 and TRBJ2-3; TRBD2 agrees at 11 bases. The V gene end was trimmed by 4 bases and the J gene end by 3 bases; junction bases not matched to a gene: 6. From germline, CDR1 is MDHEN and CDR2 SYDVKM. The CDR3 consists of 16 residues. Here the CDR3 reads CASSSLAGGWTDTQYF. CDR3 nucleotides: TGTGCCAGCAGTTCGCTAGCGGGAGGTTGGACAGATACGCAGTATTTT.